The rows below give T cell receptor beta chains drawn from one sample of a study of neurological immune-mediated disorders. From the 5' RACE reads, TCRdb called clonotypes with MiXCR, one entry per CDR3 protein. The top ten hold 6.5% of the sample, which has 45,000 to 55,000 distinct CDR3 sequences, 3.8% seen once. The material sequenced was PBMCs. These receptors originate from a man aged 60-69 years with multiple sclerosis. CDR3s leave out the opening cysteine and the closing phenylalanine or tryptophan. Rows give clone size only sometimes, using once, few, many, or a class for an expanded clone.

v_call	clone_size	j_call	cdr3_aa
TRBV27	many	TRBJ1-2	ASSPRTGREDGYT
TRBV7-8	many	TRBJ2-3	ASSTRLAGTDTQY
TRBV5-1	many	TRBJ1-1	ASSYEGRLTEAF
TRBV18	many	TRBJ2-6	ASSPRDRVFGGANVLT
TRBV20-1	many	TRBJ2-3	SAVRGSRTDTQY
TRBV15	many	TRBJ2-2	ATSRDLGPSEAGELF
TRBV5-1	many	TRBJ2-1	ASSLVALGEQF
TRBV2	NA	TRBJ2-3	ASSGNQGGPLTDTQY
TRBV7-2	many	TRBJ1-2	ASRLNTNYGYT
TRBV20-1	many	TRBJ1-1	SARRNTEAF
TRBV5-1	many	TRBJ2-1	ASSLDWGGDNEQF
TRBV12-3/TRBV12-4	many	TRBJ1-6	ASILGPGPNSPLH
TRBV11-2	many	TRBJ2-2	ASSLERAGHTGELF
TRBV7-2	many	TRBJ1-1	ASSTYRSLNTEAF
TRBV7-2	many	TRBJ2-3	ASSFNRGLEQY
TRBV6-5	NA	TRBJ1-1	ASQLNTEAF
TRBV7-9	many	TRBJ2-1	ASSQGLADHNEQF
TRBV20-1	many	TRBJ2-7	SAISGSSYEQY
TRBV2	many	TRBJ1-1	ASSATEMNTEAF
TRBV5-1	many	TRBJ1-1	ASSFRGRDEVEAF
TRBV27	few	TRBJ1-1	ASSLSGYTEAF
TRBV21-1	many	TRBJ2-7	ESVGGGRYEQY
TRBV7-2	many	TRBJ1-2	ASSLGRTYGYT
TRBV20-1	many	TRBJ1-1	SAPGSLSHTEAF
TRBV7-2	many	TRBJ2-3	ASSLFHSLQDTQY
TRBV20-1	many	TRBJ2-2	SAPWTLTGELF
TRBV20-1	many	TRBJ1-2	SASHGGANYGYT
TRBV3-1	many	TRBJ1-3	ASSQDGNGIYGNTIY
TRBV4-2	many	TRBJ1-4	ASSQEDRTGQANEKLF
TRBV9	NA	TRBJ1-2	ASSVAGIDYGYT
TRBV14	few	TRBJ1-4	ASSQEMDSGKLF
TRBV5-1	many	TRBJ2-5	ASSGGHPQETQY
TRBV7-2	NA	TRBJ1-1	ASFPPERARNTEAF
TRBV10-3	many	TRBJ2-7	AIRVTGTGGLTLFSEQY
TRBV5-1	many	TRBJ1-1	ASSSSRREAF
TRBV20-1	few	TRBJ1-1	SARRQVNRGTEAF
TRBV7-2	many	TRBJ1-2	ASSRLGGNYGYT
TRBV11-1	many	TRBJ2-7	ASSLAGGPQQY
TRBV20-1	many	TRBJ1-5	SARDEMGNQPQH
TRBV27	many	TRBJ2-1	ASSSPFAGVAYNEQF
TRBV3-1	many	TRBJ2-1	ASSLLAATNEQF
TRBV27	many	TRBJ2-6	ASTTDRVRAGANVLT
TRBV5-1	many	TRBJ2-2	ASSLSVSPTRTGELF
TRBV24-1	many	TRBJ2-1	ATRGSGGLQF
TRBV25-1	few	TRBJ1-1	ASSGRLTEAF
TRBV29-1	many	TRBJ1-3	SMTATYSGNTIY
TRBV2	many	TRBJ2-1	ASISSGGENEQF
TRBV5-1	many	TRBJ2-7	ASSPTGGYEQY
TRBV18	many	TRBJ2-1	ASSQAGNEQF
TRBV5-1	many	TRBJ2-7	ASSLGLFYEQY
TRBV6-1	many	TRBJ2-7	ASSEIDPSYEQY
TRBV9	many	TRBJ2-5	ASSVHGTQY
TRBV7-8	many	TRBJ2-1	ASSLAVGGAYNEQF
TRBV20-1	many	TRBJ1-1	SALGQVNTEAF
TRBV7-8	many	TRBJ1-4	ASSLETSWGGGKKLF
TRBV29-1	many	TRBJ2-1	SVGAGSYNEQF
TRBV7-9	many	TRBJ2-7	ASSPSNTGREGYEQY